One sample yielded the 5 T cell receptor beta chains listed below, sequenced in a study of cytomegalovirus exposure and HLA in healthy donors. PCR amplification relied on 60 Vbeta primers (plus 13 Jbeta primers). TCRdb's copy holds only in-frame clones and misses some; the assay was immunoSEQ multiplex PCR. Of some 150,000 clones detected, less than 85% appear once; the ten largest clones hold more than 1.5%. Material for sequencing was PBMCs. The origin of the receptors is a man aged 35 to 55 in good health and CMV-seronegative.

CDR3 sequence (DNA): TGCGCCAGCAGCTTGGAAGCGGGGAGCACAGATACGCAGTATTTT. Its translation is CASSLEAGSTDTQYF. The genes are TRBV5-1 and TRBJ2-3; 7 bases match TRBD2. CDR1 is SGHRS, CDR2 YFSETQ, per germline. The trim removed 0 bases at V and 0 bases at J, leaving 1 base unmatched. This CDR3 has 15 amino acids.

This clone was seen only once. The rearrangement uses TRBV6-5 and TRBJ2-7; perhaps TRBD2 as D (5 bases). CDR3 length equals 14 residues. In germline, CDR1 is MNHEY, CDR2 SVGAGI. The V end lost 5 bases, the J end lost 0 bases, and 11 bases lay between the germline ends. In DNA form, the CDR3 reads TGTGCCAGCAGTAAAGGACTCCACTCCTACGAGCAGTACTTC. Its protein is CASSKGLHSYEQYF.

The chain links TRBV7-9 to TRBJ2-6; 10 bases are a match to TRBD2. Losses at the gene ends were 2 bases for V and 0 bases for J; bases not matched to a gene: 4. The CDR3 is 18 residues long. Germline V CDR1 and CDR2: SEHNR, FQNEAQ (reference sequence). The DNA for the CDR3 is TGTGCCAGCAGCTTAATAGCGGGAGGCCCCTCTGGGGCCAACGTCCTGACTTTC. It codes for CASSLIAGGPSGANVLTF.

The chain recombines TRBV15 with TRBJ1-2; a weak D match, TRBD1 (5 bases). The CDR3 spans 15 residues. The ends were cut back, 0 bases at V and 7 bases at J, with 15 bases in the middle. Germline assignment: CDR1 LNHNV and CDR2 YYDKDF (reference sequence). CDR3 loop: CATSREMGGGAGYTF. The CDR3 DNA reads TGTGCCACCAGCAGAGAAATGGGGGGTGGTGCTGGCTACACCTTC.

The V and J genes are TRBV29-1 and TRBJ2-7; a possible D gene is TRBD1 (5 bases). The germline gives CDR1 SQVTM, CDR2 ANQGSEA. Trimming cost V 7 bases and J 7 bases, with 17 bases left between them. The CDR3 is 12 amino acids. In DNA form, the CDR3 reads TGCAGCGGGGGTGGGGCAGGTGGTGAGCAGTACTTC. As protein: CSGGGAGGEQYF.